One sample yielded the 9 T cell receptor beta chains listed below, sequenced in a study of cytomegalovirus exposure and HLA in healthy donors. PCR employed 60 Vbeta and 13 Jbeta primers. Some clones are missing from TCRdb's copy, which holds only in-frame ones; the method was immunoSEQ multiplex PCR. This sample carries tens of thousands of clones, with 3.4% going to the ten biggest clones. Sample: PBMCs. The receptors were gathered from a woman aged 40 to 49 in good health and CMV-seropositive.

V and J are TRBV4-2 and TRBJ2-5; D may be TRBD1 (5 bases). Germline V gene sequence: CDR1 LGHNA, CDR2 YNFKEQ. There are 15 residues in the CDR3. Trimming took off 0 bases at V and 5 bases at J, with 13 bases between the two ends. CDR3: CASSQDWNRGETQYF. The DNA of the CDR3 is TGTGCCAGCAGCCAAGACTGGAATAGGGGCGAGACCCAGTACTTC.

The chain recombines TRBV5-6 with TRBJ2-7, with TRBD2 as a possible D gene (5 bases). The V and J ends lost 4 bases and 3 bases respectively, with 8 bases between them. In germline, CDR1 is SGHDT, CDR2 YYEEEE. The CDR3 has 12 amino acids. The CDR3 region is CASSTRGYEQYF. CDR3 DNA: TGTGCCAGCAGCACACGGGGCTACGAGCAGTACTTC.

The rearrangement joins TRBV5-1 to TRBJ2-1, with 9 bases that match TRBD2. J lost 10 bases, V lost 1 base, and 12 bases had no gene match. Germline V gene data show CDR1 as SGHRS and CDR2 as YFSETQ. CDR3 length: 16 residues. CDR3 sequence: CASSLTFSGGDREQFF. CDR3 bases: TGCGCCAGCAGCTTGACTTTTAGCGGGGGTGACAGGGAGCAGTTCTTC.

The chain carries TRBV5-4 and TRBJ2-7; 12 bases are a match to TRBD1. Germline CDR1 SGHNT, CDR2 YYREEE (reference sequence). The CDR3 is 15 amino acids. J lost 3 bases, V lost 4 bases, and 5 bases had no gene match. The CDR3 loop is CASSPGTGGLYEQYF. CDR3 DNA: TGTGCCAGCAGCCCCGGGACAGGGGGCCTCTACGAGCAGTACTTC.

The CDR3, as DNA: TGTGCCAGCAGTTTTTGGGGGACAGGGACGAGGACTGAAGCTTTCTTT. Protein: CASSFWGTGTRTEAFF. This chain links TRBV27 with TRBJ1-1, with TRBD1 identical over 9 bases. The germline V gene has CDR1 MNHEY and CDR2 SMNVEV (reference sequence). Trimming removed 3 bases from V and 5 bases from J; junction bases left unmatched: 10. CDR3 length equals 16 residues.

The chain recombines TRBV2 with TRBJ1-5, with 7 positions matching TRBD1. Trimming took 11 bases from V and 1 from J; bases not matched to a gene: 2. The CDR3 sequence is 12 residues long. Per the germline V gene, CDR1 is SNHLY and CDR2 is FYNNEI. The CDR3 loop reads CASRGSNQPQHF. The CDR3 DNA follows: TGTGCCTCCAGGGGGAGCAATCAGCCCCAGCATTTT.

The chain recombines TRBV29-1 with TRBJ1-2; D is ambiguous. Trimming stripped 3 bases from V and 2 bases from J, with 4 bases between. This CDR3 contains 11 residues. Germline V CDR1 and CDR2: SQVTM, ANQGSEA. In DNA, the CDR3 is TGCAGCGTTGAGGAGAACTATGGCTACACCTTC. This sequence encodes CSVEENYGYTF.

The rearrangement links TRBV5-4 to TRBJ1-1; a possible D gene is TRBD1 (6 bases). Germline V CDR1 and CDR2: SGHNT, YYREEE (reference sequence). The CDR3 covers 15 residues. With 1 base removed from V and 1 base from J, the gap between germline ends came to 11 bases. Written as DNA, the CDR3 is TGTGCCAGCAGCTTGAAGGGGGTGTCGAACACTGAAGCTTTCTTT. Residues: CASSLKGVSNTEAFF.

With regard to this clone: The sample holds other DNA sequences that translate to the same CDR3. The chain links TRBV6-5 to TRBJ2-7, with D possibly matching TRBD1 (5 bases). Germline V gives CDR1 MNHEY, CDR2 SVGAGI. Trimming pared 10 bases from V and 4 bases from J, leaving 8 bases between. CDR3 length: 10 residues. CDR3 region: CANHRYEQYF. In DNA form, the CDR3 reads TGTGCCAACCACAGGTACGAGCAGTACTTC.